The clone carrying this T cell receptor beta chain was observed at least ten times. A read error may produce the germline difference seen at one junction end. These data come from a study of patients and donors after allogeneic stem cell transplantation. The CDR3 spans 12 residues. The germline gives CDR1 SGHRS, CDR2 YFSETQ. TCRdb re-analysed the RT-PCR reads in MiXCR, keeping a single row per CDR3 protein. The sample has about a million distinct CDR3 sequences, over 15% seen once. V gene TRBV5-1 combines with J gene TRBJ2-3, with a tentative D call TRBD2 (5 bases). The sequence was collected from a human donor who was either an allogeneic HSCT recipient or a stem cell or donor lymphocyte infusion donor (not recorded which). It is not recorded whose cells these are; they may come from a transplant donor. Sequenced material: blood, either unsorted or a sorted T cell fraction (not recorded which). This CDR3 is CASSLSGDTQYF. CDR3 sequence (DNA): TGTGCCAGCAGCTTATCGGGGGATACGCAGTATTTT.